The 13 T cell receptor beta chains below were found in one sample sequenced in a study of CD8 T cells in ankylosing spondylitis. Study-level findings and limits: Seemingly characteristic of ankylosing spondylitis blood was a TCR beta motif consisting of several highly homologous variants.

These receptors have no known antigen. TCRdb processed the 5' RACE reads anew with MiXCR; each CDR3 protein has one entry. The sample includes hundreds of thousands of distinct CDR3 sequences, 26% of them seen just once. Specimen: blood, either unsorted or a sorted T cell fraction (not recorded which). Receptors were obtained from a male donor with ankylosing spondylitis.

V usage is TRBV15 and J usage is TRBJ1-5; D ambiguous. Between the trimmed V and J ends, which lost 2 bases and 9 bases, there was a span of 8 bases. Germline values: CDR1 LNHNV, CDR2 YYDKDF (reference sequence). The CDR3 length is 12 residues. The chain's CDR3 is CATSRRVGPQHF. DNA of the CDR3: TGTGCCACCAGCAGAAGAGTTGGGCCCCAGCATTTT.

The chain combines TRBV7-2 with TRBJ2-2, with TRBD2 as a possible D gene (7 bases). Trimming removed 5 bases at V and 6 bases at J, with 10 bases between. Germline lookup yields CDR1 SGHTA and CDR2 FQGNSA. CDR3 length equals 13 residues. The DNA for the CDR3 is TGTGCCAGCAGCAAGGGGGGGGCCGGGGAGCTGTTTTTT. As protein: CASSKGGAGELFF.

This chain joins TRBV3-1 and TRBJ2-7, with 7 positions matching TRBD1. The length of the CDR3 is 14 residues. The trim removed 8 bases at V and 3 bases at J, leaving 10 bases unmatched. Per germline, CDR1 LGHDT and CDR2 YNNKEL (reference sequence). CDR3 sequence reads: CASGSQDRSYEQYV. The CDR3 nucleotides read TGTGCCAGCGGCTCCCAGGACAGGAGCTACGAGCAGTACGTC.

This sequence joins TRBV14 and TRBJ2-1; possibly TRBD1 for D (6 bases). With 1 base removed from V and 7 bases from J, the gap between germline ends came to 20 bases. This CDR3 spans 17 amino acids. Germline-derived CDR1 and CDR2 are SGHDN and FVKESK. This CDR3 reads CASSQVGGPRKGNEQFF. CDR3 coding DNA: TGTGCCAGCAGCCAAGTAGGGGGACCGCGGAAGGGTAATGAGCAGTTCTTC. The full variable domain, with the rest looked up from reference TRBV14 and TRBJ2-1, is EAGVTQFPSHSVIEKGQTVTLRCDPISGHDNLYWYRRVMGKEIKFLLHFVKESKQDESGMPNNRFLAERTGGTYSTLKVQPAELEDSGVYFCASSQVGGPRKGNEQFFGPGTRLTVL.

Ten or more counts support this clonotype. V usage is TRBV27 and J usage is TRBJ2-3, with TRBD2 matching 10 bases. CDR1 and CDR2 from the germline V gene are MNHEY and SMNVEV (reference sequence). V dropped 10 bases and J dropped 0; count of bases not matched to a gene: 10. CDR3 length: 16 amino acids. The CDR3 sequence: CATREREGLSTDTQYF. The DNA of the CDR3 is TGTGCCACTCGGGAGCGGGAGGGCCTAAGCACAGATACGCAGTATTTT.

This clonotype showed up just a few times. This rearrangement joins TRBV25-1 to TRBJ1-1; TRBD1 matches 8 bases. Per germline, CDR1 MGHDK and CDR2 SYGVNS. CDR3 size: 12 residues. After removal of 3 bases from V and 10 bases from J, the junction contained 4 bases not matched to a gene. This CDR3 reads CASSDGQGGAFF. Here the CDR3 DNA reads TGTGCCAGCAGTGACGGACAGGGAGGAGCTTTCTTT.

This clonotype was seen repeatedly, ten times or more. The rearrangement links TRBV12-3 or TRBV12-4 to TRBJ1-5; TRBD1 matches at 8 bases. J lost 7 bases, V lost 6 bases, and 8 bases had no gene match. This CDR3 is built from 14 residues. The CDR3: CASSLTGVRQPQHF. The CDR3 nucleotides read TGTGCCAGCAGCCTGACAGGGGTGCGACAGCCCCAGCATTTT.

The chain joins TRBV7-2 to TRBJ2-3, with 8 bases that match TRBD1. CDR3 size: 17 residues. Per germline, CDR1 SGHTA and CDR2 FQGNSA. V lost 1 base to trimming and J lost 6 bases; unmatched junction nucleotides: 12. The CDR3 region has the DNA TGTGCCAGCAGCTTAGTCCGGGCAGGGGGCGCCCCTGATACGCAGTATTTT. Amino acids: CASSLVRAGGAPDTQYF.

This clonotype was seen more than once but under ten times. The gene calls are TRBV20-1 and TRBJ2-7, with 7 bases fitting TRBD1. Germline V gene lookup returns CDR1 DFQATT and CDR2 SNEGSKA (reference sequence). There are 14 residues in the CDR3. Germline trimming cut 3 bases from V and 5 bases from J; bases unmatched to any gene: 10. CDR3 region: CSARGPTGLHEQYV. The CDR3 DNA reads TGCAGTGCTAGGGGCCCGACAGGGCTCCACGAGCAGTACGTC.

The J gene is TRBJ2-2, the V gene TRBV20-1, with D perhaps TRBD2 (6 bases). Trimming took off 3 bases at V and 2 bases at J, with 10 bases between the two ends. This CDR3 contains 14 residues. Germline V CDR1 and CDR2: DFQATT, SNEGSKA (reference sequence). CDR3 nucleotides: TGCAGTGCTAGGGTCGGGAGTAACACCGGGGAGCTGTTTTTT. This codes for CSARVGSNTGELFF.

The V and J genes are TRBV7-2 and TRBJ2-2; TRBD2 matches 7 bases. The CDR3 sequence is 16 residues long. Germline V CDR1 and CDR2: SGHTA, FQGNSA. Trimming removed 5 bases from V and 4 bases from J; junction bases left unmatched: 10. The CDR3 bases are TGTGCCAGCAGCCAAGGCAGCGGGATTGGCACCGGGGAGCTGTTTTTT. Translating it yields CASSQGSGIGTGELFF.

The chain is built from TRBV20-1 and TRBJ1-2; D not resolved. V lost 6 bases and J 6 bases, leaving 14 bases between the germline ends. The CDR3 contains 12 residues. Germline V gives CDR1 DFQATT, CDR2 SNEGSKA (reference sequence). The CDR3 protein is CSAEDPKDGYTF. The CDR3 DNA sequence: TGCAGTGCCGAGGACCCCAAAGATGGCTACACCTTC.

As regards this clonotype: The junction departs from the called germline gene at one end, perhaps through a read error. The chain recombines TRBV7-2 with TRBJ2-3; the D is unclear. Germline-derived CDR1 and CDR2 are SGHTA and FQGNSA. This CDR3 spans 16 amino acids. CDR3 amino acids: CASSLARRSYTDTQYF. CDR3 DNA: TGTGCCAGCAGTTTAGCCCGGCGGAGTTACACAGATACGCAGTATTTT. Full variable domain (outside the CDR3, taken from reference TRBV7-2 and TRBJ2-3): GAGVSQSPSNKVTEKGKDVELRCDPISGHTALYWYRQSLGQGLEFLIYFQGNSAPDKSGLPSDRFSAERTGGSVSTLTIQRTQQEDSAVYLCASSLARRSYTDTQYFGPGTRLTVL.